Below, one T cell receptor (beta chain) is given with its context. Its target is unknown. Resections that were taken during corrective heart surgery supplied the thymus tissue. Corrective surgery for congenital heart defects was being performed on the healthy Finnish infants who served as donors. The entry originates in a study of human thymus T cells. CDR1 and CDR2 (germline): KGHSH, LQKENI. V lost 0 bases and J 3 bases, leaving 11 bases between the germline ends. The CDR3 runs 15 residues. General observations from the study: Reports from related research described highly overlapping thymic repertoires among unrelated individuals.

Assay used: immunoSEQ multiplex PCR; TCRdb lists only in-frame clones, some missing. The table lists 55,000 to 85,000 clones, over 85% of them singletons. This TCR was sampled from a girl in the first two years of life with a congenital heart defect but otherwise immunologically healthy. The chain uses TRBV18 and TRBJ1-2; D is perhaps TRBD1 (5 bases). Sequenced material: thymus tissue. The DNA of the CDR3 is TGTGCCAGCTCACCACCGCAGGGCTGGGACTATGGCTACACCTTC. Its translation is CASSPPQGWDYGYTF.